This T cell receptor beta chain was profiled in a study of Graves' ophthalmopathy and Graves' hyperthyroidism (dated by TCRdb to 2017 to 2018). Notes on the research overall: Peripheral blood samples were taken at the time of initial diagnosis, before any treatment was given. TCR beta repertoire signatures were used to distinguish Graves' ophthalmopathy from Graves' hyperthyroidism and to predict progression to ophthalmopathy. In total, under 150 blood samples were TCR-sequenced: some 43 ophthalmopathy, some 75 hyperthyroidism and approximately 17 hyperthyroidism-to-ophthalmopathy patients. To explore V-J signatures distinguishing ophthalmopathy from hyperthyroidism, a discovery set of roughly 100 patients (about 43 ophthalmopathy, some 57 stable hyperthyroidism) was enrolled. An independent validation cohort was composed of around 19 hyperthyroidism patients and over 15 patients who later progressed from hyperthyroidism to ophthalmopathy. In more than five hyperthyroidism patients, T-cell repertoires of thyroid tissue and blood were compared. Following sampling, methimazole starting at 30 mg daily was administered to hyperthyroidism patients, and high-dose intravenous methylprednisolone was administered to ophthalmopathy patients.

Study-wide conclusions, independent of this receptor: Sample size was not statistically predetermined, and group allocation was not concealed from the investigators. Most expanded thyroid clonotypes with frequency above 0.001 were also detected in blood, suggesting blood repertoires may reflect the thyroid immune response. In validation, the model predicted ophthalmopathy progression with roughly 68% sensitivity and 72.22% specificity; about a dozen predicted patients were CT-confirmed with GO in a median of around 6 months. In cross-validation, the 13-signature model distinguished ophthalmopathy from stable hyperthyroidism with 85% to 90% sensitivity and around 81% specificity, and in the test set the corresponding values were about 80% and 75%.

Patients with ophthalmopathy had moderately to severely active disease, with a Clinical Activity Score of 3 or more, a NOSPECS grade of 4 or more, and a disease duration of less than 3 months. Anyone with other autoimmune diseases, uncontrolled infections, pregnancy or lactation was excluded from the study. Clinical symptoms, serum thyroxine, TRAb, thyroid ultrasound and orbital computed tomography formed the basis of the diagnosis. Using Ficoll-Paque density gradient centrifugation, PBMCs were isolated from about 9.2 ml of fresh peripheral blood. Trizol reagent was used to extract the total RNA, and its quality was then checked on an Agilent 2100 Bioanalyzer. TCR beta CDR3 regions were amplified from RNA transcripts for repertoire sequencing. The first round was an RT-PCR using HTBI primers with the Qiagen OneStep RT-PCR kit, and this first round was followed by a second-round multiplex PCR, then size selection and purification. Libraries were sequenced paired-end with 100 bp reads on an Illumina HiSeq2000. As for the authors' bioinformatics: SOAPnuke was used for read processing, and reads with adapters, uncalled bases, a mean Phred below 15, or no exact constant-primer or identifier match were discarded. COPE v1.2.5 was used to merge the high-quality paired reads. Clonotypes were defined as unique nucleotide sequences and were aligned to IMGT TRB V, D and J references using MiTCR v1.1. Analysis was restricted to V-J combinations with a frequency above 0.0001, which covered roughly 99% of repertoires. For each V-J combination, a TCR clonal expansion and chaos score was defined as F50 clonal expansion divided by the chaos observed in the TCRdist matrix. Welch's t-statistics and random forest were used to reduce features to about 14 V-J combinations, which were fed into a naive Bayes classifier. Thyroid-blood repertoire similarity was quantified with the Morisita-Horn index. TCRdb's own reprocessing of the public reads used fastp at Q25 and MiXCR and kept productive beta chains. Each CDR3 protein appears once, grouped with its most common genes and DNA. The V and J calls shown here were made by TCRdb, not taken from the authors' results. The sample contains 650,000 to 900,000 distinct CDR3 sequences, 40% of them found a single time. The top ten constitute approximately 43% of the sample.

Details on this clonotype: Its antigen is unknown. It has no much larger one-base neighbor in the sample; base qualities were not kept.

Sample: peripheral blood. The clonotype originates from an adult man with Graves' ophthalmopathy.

The CDR3 here reads CASSRQGDPNQPQHF. The nucleotide sequence reads TGCGCCAGCAGCCGACAGGGGGATCCTAATCAGCCCCAGCATTTT. This receptor chain uses TRBV5-1 and TRBJ1-5; 9 bases in the middle match TRBD1. Per the germline V gene, SGHRS is the CDR1 and YFSETQ is the CDR2. Trimming accounts for 4 bases at V and 4 bases at J, while the number of junction bases matched to no gene is 6. The CDR3, from cysteine to phenylalanine, totals 15 residues. Of all the DNA, just the CDR3 is kept, 45 bases in frame from base 1.